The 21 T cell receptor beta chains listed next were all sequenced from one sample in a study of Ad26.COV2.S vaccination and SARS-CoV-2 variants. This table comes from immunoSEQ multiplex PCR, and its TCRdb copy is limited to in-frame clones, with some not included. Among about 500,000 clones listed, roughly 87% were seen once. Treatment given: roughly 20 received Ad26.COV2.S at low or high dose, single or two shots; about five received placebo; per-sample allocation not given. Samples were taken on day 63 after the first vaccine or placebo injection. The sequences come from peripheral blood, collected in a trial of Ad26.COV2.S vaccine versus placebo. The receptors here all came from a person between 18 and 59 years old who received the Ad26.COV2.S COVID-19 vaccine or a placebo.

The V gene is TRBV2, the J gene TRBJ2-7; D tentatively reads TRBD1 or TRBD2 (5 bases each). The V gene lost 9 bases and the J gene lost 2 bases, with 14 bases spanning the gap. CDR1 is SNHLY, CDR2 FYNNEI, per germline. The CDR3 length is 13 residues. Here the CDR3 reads CARSGTSTYEQYF. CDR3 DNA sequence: TGTGCCAGATCCGGGACGTCGACCTACGAGCAGTACTTC.

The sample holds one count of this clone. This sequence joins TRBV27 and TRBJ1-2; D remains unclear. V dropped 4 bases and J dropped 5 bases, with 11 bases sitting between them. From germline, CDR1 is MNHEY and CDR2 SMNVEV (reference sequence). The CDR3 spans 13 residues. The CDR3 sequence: CASSYTVGYGYTF. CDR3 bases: TGTGCCAGCAGTTATACCGTGGGTTATGGCTACACCTTC.

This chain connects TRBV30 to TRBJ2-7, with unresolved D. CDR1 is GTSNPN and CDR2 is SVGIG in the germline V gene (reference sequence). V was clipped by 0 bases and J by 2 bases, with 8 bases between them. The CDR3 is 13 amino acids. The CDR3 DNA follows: TGTGCCTGGAGTGTGAGCCAGACCTACGAGCAGTACTTC. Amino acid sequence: CAWSVSQTYEQYF.

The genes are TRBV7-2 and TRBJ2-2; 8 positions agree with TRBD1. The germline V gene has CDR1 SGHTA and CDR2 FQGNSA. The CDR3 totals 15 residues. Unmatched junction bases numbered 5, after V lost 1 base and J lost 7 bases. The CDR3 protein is CASSLGTGLIGELFF. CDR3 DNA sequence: TGTGCCAGCAGCTTAGGGACAGGGTTGATCGGGGAGCTGTTTTTT.

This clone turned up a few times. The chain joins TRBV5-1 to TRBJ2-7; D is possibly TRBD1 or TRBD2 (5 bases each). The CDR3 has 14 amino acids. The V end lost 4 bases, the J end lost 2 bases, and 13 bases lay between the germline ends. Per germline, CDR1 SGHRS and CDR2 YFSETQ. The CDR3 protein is CASSIGTLTYEQYF. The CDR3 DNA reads TGCGCCAGCAGCATCGGGACGCTCACCTACGAGCAGTACTTC.

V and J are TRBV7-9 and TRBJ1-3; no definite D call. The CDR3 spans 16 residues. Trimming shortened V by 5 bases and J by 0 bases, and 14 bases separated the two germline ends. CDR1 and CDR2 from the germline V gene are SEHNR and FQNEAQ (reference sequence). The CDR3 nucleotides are TGTGCCAGCAGCCTAATAGTCCCTTCCTCTGGAAACACCATATATTTT. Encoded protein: CASSLIVPSSGNTIYF.

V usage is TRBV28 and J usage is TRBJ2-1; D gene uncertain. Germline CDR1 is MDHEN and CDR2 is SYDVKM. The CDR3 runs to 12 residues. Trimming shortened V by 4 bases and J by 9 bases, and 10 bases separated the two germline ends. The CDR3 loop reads CASSSPLIEQFF. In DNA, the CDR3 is TGTGCCAGCAGTTCCCCTCTCATTGAGCAGTTCTTC.

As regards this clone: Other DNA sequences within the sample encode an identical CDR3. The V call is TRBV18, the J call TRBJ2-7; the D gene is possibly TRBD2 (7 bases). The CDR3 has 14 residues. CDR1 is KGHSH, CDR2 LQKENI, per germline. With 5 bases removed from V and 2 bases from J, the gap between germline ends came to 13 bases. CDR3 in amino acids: CASSGGAGPYEQYF. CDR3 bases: TGTGCCAGCTCAGGGGGGGCAGGGCCCTACGAGCAGTACTTC.

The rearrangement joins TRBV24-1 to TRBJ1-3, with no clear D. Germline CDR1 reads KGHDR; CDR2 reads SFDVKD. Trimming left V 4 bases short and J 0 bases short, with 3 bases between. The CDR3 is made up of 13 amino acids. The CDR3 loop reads CATSEGSGNTIYF. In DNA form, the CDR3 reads TGTGCCACCAGTGAGGGCTCTGGAAACACCATATATTTT.

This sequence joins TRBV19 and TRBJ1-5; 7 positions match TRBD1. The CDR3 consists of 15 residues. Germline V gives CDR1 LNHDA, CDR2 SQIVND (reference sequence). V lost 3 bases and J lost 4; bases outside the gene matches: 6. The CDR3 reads CASSISWDSNQPQHF. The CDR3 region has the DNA TGTGCCAGTAGTATTTCTTGGGACAGTAATCAGCCCCAGCATTTT.

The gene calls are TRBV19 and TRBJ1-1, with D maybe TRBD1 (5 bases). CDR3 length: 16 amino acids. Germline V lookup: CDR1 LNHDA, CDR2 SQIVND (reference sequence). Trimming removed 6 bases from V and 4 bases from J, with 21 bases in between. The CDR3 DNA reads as TGTGCCAGTAGACCCCGGGACCGTGGGAAGAGCACTGAAGCTTTCTTT. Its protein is CASRPRDRGKSTEAFF.

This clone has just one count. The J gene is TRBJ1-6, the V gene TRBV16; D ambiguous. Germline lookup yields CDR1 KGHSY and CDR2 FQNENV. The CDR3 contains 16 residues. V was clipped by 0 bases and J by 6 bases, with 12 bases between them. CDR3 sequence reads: CASSQSPWTANSPLHF. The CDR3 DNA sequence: TGTGCCAGCAGCCAATCCCCCTGGACTGCTAATTCACCCCTCCACTTT.

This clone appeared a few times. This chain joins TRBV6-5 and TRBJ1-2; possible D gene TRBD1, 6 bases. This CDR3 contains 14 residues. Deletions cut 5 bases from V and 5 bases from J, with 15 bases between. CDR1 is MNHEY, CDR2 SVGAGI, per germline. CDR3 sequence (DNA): TGTGCCAGCAGTACTCAAAGGGGGGTGTATGGCTACACCTTC. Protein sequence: CASSTQRGVYGYTF.

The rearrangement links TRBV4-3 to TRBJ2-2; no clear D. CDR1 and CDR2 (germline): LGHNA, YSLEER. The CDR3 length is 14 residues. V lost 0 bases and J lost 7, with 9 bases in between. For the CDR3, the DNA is TGCGCCAGCAGCCAAGAAGCGCTGATCGGGGAGCTGTTTTTT. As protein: CASSQEALIGELFF.

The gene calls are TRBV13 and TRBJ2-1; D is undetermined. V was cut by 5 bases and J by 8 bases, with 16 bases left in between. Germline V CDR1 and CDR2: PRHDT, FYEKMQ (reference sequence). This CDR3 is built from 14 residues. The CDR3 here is CASSTARFFDEQFF. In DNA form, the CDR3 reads TGTGCCAGCAGCACGGCCCGGTTCTTCGATGAGCAGTTCTTC.

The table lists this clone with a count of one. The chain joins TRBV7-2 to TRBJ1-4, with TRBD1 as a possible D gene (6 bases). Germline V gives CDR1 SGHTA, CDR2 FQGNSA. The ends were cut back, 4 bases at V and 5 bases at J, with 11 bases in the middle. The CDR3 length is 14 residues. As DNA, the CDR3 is TGTGCCAGCAGCTGGGACAACAGAAATGAAAAACTGTTTTTT. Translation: CASSWDNRNEKLFF.

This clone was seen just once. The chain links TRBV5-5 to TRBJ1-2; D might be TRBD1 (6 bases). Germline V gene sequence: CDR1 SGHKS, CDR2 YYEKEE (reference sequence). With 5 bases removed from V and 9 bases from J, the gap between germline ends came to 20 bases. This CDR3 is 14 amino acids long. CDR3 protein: CASRLIGTNLSYTF. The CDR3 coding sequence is TGTGCCAGCAGACTTATCGGGACAAATCTTAGCTACACCTTC.

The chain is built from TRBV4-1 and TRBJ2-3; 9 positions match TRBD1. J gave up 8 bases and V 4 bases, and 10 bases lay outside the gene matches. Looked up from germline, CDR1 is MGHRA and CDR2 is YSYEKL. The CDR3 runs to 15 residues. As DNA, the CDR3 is TGCGCCAGCAGCCCACACAGGGGGCGGCCTTCTACGCAGTATTTT. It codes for CASSPHRGRPSTQYF.

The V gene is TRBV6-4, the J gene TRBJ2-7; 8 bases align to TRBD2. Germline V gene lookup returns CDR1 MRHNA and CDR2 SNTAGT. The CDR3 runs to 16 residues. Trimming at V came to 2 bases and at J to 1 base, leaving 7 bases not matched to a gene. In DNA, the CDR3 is TGTGCCAGCAGTGACCGGGGGGGGTGTGTGTCCTACGAGCAGTACTTC. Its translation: CASSDRGGCVSYEQYF.

The CDR3 region has the DNA TGTGCCAGTAGTATCCTGATGACGGATAACTATGGCTACACCTTC. Translating gives CASSILMTDNYGYTF. The V call is TRBV19, the J call TRBJ1-2, with D unresolved. There are 15 residues in the CDR3. CDR1 and CDR2 from the germline V gene are LNHDA and SQIVND (reference sequence). Trimming took 3 bases from V and 1 from J, leaving 12 bases between them.

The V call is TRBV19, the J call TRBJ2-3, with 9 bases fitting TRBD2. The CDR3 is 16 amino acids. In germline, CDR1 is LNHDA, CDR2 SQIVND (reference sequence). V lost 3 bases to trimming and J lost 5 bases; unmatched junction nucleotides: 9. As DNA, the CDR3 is TGTGCCAGTAGTATCACTAAAGCGGGGGGCAGAGATACGCAGTATTTT. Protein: CASSITKAGGRDTQYF.